These 30 T cell receptor beta chains share one sample of origin, sequenced in a study of blood T cell repertoires in COVID-19. Clones were read by immunoSEQ multiplex PCR, and TCRdb kept only the in-frame ones, dropping some. The sample holds under 200,000 clones, 79% seen once. Source material: PBMCs or T cells enriched from blood (not recorded which). These receptors were taken from a woman between 65 and 79 years old in a cohort exposed to, infected with or recovered from COVID-19 (not recorded which).

J is TRBJ1-2 and V is TRBV2; 10 nucleotides line up with TRBD1. J was trimmed by 7 bases and V by 6 bases; bases with no gene match: 14. Germline assignment: CDR1 SNHLY and CDR2 FYNNEI. This CDR3 is 16 amino acids long. The DNA for the CDR3 is TGTGCCAGCAGCGCGCAACCGGGACAGGGGATCGGTGGCTACACCTTC. Its protein is CASSAQPGQGIGGYTF.

V gene TRBV5-1 combines with J gene TRBJ2-7; 11 bases line up with TRBD2. The CDR3 length is 14 residues. J gave up 3 bases and V 3 bases, and 2 bases lay outside the gene matches. Germline CDR1 SGHRS, CDR2 YFSETQ. The DNA of the CDR3 is TGCGCCAGCAGCTGGGGGACTAGCGGCTACGAGCAGTACTTC. This codes for CASSWGTSGYEQYF.

The V call is TRBV4-2, the J call TRBJ1-6; 10 nucleotides match TRBD1. V trimming: 0 bases; J trimming: 9 bases; junction bases outside the gene matches: 5. Germline V CDR1 and CDR2: LGHNA, YNFKEQ. CDR3 size: 16 residues. CDR3 amino acids: CASSQDAGQGFSPLHF. The CDR3 nucleotides are TGTGCCAGCAGCCAAGATGCGGGACAGGGGTTTTCACCCCTCCACTTT.

CDR3 sequence: CASSLEGPRQETQYF. In nucleotides, the CDR3 is TGTGCCAGCAGCTTGGAGGGACCGAGGCAAGAGACCCAGTACTTC. The rearrangement links TRBV7-2 to TRBJ2-5; possible D gene TRBD2, 6 bases. The germline CDR1 and CDR2 sequences are SGHTA and FQGNSA. CDR3 length: 15 amino acids. Trimming cost V 3 bases and J 2 bases, with 13 bases left between them.

This chain connects TRBV21-1 to TRBJ2-1; whether TRBD1, the table's D call, matches the DNA was not checked. TRBV21-1 is an annotated pseudogene. The CDR3 has 20 amino acids. The CDR3 is CASQRGGEGARTRTRNEQFF. The CDR3, as DNA: TGTGCCTCTCAAAGAGGGGGAGAGGGGGCGAGGACCCGAACCCGCAATGAGCAGTTCTTC.

J is TRBJ2-7 and V is TRBV10-3, with 11 bases matching TRBD2. The V gene's germline CDR1 is ENHRY and CDR2 SYGVKD. The ends lost 10 bases at V and 6 bases at J; junction bases unmatched: 5. This CDR3 is 12 amino acids long. DNA for the CDR3: TGTGCCACCAGACTAGCGGGAAGCGAGCAGTACTTC. It is translated as CATRLAGSEQYF.

The CDR3 bases are TGTGCCAGCAGTTCCTATACCCCAGCGGGAAGAGAGACCCAGTACTTC. Protein product: CASSSYTPAGRETQYF. The chain joins TRBV28 to TRBJ2-5; 7 bases align to TRBD2. This CDR3 comprises 16 residues. CDR1 MDHEN and CDR2 SYDVKM come from the germline V gene. V shed 4 bases, J shed 4 bases, and the junction held 12 bases outside the gene matches.

The rearrangement links TRBV11-1 to TRBJ2-7; 10 nucleotides match TRBD2. The germline gives CDR1 SGHAT, CDR2 FQDESV (reference sequence). V gave up 2 bases and J gave up 9 bases; unmatched junction bases: 7. There are 14 residues in the CDR3. In DNA form, the CDR3 reads TGTGCCAGCAGCTTAAGTCTAGCGGGAGACGGGCAGTACTTC. Its protein is CASSLSLAGDGQYF.

This clone was counted between two and nine times. This chain's CDR3 is CASSVGPTSSGSLNEQFF. The CDR3 DNA reads TGTGCCAGCAGCGTAGGCCCCACCTCTAGCGGGAGTTTGAATGAGCAGTTCTTC. The J gene is TRBJ2-1, the V gene TRBV9; 10 bases agree with TRBD2. The CDR3 totals 18 residues. CDR1 SGDLS and CDR2 YYNGEE come from the germline V gene. Germline trimming cut 0 bases from V and 7 bases from J; bases unmatched to any gene: 13.

V gene TRBV11-3 combines with J gene TRBJ2-7, with D uncertain. The CDR3 has 14 residues. CDR1 SGHNT and CDR2 YENEEA come from the germline V gene. Trimming left V 1 base short and J 5 bases short, with 12 bases between. The CDR3 reads CASSLGGSLDEQYF. For the CDR3, the DNA is TGTGCCAGCAGCTTAGGCGGTTCTCTGGACGAGCAGTACTTC.

The V and J genes are TRBV11-1 and TRBJ2-3, with D possibly matching TRBD2 (6 bases). The V end lost 1 base, the J end lost 3 bases, and 8 bases lay between the germline ends. CDR1 is SGHAT and CDR2 is FQDESV in the germline V gene (reference sequence). The CDR3 totals 14 residues. The DNA for the CDR3 is TGTGCCAGCAGCTTAGGGAGGGGTACAGATACGCAGTATTTT. Its protein product is CASSLGRGTDTQYF.

V gene TRBV11-3 combines with J gene TRBJ2-7, with 7 bases that match TRBD1. Trimming removed 4 bases from V and 3 bases from J; junction bases left unmatched: 6. CDR3 length: 14 residues. Per germline, CDR1 SGHNT and CDR2 YENEEA. In DNA, the CDR3 is TGTGCCAGCAGCTCCCGGACAGGCAACTACGAGCAGTACTTC. Amino acid sequence: CASSSRTGNYEQYF.

V is TRBV5-1 and J is TRBJ1-1; no clear D. This CDR3 is 14 amino acids long. Trimming stripped 3 bases from V and 5 bases from J, with 14 bases between. Germline values: CDR1 SGHRS, CDR2 YFSETQ. The CDR3 is CASSSTAGGTEAFF. The DNA for the CDR3 is TGCGCCAGCAGCTCAACAGCGGGTGGGACTGAAGCTTTCTTT.

The J gene is TRBJ2-1, the V gene TRBV7-2, with 7 bases lining up with TRBD2. Germline loops: CDR1 SGHTA, CDR2 FQGNSA. V gave up 0 bases and J gave up 7 bases; unmatched junction bases: 0. The CDR3 length is 13 residues. In nucleotides, the CDR3 is TGTGCCAGCAGCTTAGCGCGGGGGAATGAGCAGTTCTTC. Encoded protein: CASSLARGNEQFF.

The chain uses TRBV24-1 and TRBJ2-5; a possible D gene is TRBD2 (6 bases). This CDR3 is 13 amino acids long. V lost 5 bases and J lost 5, with 11 bases in between. From germline, CDR1 is KGHDR and CDR2 SFDVKD. CDR3 sequence (DNA): TGTGCCACCAGTGCCCCCCGGGGGGAGACCCAGTACTTC. As protein: CATSAPRGETQYF.

The chain's CDR3 is CASSELRFSGNTIYF. DNA of the CDR3: TGTGCCAGCAGTGAGTTGAGGTTCTCTGGAAACACCATATATTTT. V gene TRBV2 combines with J gene TRBJ1-3; D is ambiguous. CDR1 SNHLY and CDR2 FYNNEI come from the germline V gene. V was shortened by 3 bases and J by 0 bases, with 9 bases between the two germline ends. This CDR3 spans 15 amino acids.

The V and J genes are TRBV15 and TRBJ1-1; 8 positions agree with TRBD1. V dropped 5 bases and J dropped 6; count of bases not matched to a gene: 11. Germline CDR1 reads LNHNV; CDR2 reads YYDKDF (reference sequence). CDR3 length equals 15 residues. As DNA, the CDR3 is TGTGCCACCAGCGACCCAGGACAGGGAAGGGCTGAAGCTTTCTTT. This codes for CATSDPGQGRAEAFF.

The rearrangement uses TRBV7-2 and TRBJ1-2; 8 positions match TRBD1. The CDR3 has 15 amino acids. Germline assignment: CDR1 SGHTA and CDR2 FQGNSA. Germline trimming cut 5 bases from V and 2 bases from J; bases unmatched to any gene: 7. This chain's CDR3 is CASSPRQGINYGYTF. CDR3 nucleotides: TGTGCCAGCAGCCCCAGACAGGGGATCAACTATGGCTACACCTTC.

The CDR3 region has the DNA TGTGCCAGCAGTACCCGGACAGGGATCCCCCCTTACTTC. It translates to CASSTRTGIPPYF. V usage is TRBV28 and J usage is TRBJ2-5, with 8 positions matching TRBD1. Trimming removed 5 bases from V and 14 bases from J; junction bases left unmatched: 13. The germline V gene encodes CDR1 MDHEN and CDR2 SYDVKM. This CDR3 has 13 residues. Full variable domain (rest looked up from reference TRBV28 and TRBJ2-5): DVKVTQSSRYLVKRTGEKVFLECVQDMDHENMFWYRQDPGLGLRLIYFSYDVKMKEKGDIPEGYSVSREKKERFSLILESASTNQTSMYLCASSTRTGIPPYFGPGTRLLVL.

The V and J genes are TRBV5-1 and TRBJ2-3; the match to TRBD2 covers 7 bases. The CDR3 contains 18 residues. Germline CDR1 and CDR2: SGHRS and YFSETQ. The J segment lost 5 bases and the V segment lost 7 bases, leaving 22 bases of the junction unmatched. The CDR3 spells CASYDIAGGPQLGDTQYF. The CDR3 nucleotides are TGCGCCAGCTACGATATAGCGGGCGGGCCCCAACTAGGAGATACGCAGTATTTT.

The chain has TRBV19 and TRBJ2-2; maybe TRBD2 (6 bases). V was shortened by 1 base and J by 7 bases, with 16 bases between the two germline ends. This CDR3 is built from 16 residues. Germline lookup yields CDR1 LNHDA and CDR2 SQIVND (reference sequence). CDR3 in amino acids: CASSIAYRVAVGELFF. CDR3 bases: TGTGCCAGTAGTATAGCCTACCGGGTAGCGGTCGGGGAGCTGTTTTTT.

This clone was counted ten times or more. The J gene is TRBJ2-1, the V gene TRBV12-3 or TRBV12-4, with no clear D. Trimming removed 0 bases from V and 15 bases from J, with 12 bases in between. This CDR3 region has 12 residues. The CDR3 DNA reads TGTGCCAGCAGTTTAGCAGGTAGCCTCGGGTTCTTC. It specifies CASSLAGSLGFF.

This clone was counted once. The genes are TRBV15 and TRBJ1-2, with TRBD1 matching over 12 bases. The germline CDR1 and CDR2 sequences are LNHNV and YYDKDF (reference sequence). The CDR3 totals 18 residues. V shed 5 bases and J 8 bases; nucleotides not matched to a gene: 18. CDR3 sequence: CATSLVPGQGAGWLGYTF. CDR3 sequence (DNA): TGTGCCACCAGCCTTGTCCCGGGACAGGGGGCGGGATGGCTGGGCTACACCTTC.

This clone is a singleton in its sample. The V call is TRBV10-3, the J call TRBJ2-1, with TRBD2 matching 11 bases. Germline CDR1 ENHRY, CDR2 SYGVKD. The CDR3 spans 14 residues. V trimming: 6 bases; J trimming: 5 bases; junction bases outside the gene matches: 3. The chain's CDR3 is CAISLTSGDNEQFF. The CDR3 DNA reads as TGTGCCATCAGCCTGACTAGCGGGGACAATGAGCAGTTCTTC.

The chain recombines TRBV5-4 with TRBJ2-7; 9 bases are a match to TRBD2. There are 16 residues in the CDR3. Trimming took 0 bases from V and 3 from J; bases not matched to a gene: 7. Germline lookup yields CDR1 SGHNT and CDR2 YYREEE (reference sequence). CDR3 sequence reads: CASSLVSGLALYEQYF. CDR3 coding DNA: TGTGCCAGCAGCTTGGTGTCGGGACTAGCACTCTACGAGCAGTACTTC.

The genes are TRBV2 and TRBJ1-6, with D perhaps matching TRBD1 (5 bases). Deletions cut 6 bases from V and 0 bases from J, with 12 bases between. Germline-derived CDR1 and CDR2 are SNHLY and FYNNEI. CDR3 length: 16 amino acids. The CDR3 here is CASSTGYSSYNSPLHF. CDR3 bases: TGTGCCAGCAGCACAGGCTATAGCTCCTATAATTCACCCCTCCACTTT.

This clone was seen a few times. V usage is TRBV4-2 and J usage is TRBJ2-7; 13 bases match TRBD2. Losses at the gene ends were 3 bases for V and 0 bases for J; bases not matched to a gene: 11. This CDR3 region has 19 residues. Germline V gives CDR1 LGHNA, CDR2 YNFKEQ. The DNA of the CDR3 is TGTGCCAGCAGCCAGCAACTAGCGGGAGGGCCGACTGGCTCCTACGAGCAGTACTTC. Amino acid sequence: CASSQQLAGGPTGSYEQYF.

The V and J genes are TRBV28 and TRBJ2-7, with 7 bases fitting TRBD2. The germline gives CDR1 MDHEN, CDR2 SYDVKM. Unmatched junction bases numbered 8, after V lost 5 bases and J lost 4 bases. This CDR3 contains 14 residues. CDR3 nucleotides: TGTGCCAGCAGTGGGGGGGGAGTCAAGTACGAGCAGTACTTC. Translating gives CASSGGGVKYEQYF.

J is TRBJ2-2 and V is TRBV5-1; 7 bases are a match to TRBD1. The CDR3 runs to 14 residues. V was clipped by 5 bases and J by 6 bases; unmatched bases: 7. Germline values: CDR1 SGHRS, CDR2 YFSETQ. The CDR3 DNA reads as TGCGCCAGCAGTTCGGGACAGCTGGCCGGGGAGCTGTTTTTT. Translating gives CASSSGQLAGELFF.

The chain carries TRBV9 and TRBJ2-1, with 7 bases aligning to TRBD2. Looked up from germline, CDR1 is SGDLS and CDR2 is YYNGEE. Trimming removed 0 bases from V and 3 bases from J; junction bases left unmatched: 6. The CDR3 length is 16 residues. Here the CDR3 DNA reads TGTGCCAGCAGCGTAGCTGCAGGACTAGGCTACAATGAGCAGTTCTTC. Its protein is CASSVAAGLGYNEQFF. The full variable domain, completed using reference TRBV9 and TRBJ2-1, is DSGVTQTPKHLITATGQRVTLRCSPRSGDLSVYWYQQSLDQGLQFLIQYYNGEERAKGNILERFSAQQFPDLHSELNLSSLELGDSALYFCASSVAAGLGYNEQFFGPGTRLTVL.